This TCR beta chain was found in a study of beta chain features in type 1 diabetes. Study information: Taken together, all samples contributed around 100,000,000 examined sorted cells.

Cell sorting via CD45RO/CCR7/CD25/CD127/CD95/CD27 was performed to obtain CD4+ naive, central memory, regulatory and stem cell-like memory cells. All sorted populations exceeded 98% purity. The investigators reverse transcribed all of the isolated RNA, so they sequenced expressed TCRB transcripts. Reads from naive, central memory and regulatory T cell samples averaged about 3.9 million. Profiled with immunoSEQ multiplex PCR; TCRdb holds only in-frame clones, not every one. The sample lists over 40,000 clones; around 50% were seen once. V shed 8 bases and J shed 3 bases, with 14 bases lying between them. Germline CDR1 reads MDHEN; CDR2 reads SYDVKM. This CDR3 comprises 13 residues.

Sequencing was done on a sample of Tregs from blood. This clonotype was obtained from a woman aged 18-29 years in good health. The rearrangement joins TRBV28 to TRBJ2-7, with a possible D match to TRBD2 (6 bases). The CDR3 is CASESGFNYEQYF. Here the CDR3 DNA reads TGTGCCAGCGAAAGCGGGTTTAACTACGAGCAGTACTTC.